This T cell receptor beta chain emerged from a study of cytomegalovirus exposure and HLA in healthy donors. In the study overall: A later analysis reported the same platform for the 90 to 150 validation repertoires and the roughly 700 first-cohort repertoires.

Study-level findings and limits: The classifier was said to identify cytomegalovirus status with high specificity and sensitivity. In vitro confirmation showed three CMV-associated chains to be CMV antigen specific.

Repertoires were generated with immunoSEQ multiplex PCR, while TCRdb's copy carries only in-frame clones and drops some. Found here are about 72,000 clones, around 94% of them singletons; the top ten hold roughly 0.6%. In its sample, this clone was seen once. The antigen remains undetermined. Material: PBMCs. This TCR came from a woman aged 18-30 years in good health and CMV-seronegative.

The CDR3 spells CASSHGTRGGYTF. CDR3 DNA sequence: TGCGCCAGCAGCCACGGGACAAGGGGTGGCTACACCTTC. The chain employs TRBV4-1 and TRBJ1-2; tentatively, D is TRBD1 (6 bases). Germline V CDR1 and CDR2: MGHRA, YSYEKL. This CDR3 spans 13 amino acids. The V end was cut by 3 bases, the J end by 7 bases, with 12 bases between.